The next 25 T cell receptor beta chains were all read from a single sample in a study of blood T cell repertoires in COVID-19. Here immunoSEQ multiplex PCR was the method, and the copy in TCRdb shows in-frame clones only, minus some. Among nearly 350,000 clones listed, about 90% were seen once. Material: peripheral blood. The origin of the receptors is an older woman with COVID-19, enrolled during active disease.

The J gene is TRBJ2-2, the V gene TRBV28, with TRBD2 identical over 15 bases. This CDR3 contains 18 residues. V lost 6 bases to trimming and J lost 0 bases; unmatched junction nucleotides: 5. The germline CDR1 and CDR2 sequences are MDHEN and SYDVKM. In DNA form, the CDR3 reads TGTGCCAGCAGCGGACTAGCGGGGGGGGAAACGAACACCGGGGAGCTGTTTTTT. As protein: CASSGLAGGETNTGELFF.

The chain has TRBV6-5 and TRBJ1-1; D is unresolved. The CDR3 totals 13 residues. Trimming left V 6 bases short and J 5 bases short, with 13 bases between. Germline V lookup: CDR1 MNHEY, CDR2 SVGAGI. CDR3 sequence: CASSFTGGTEAFF. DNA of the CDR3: TGTGCCAGCAGCTTTACTGGAGGGACTGAAGCTTTCTTT.

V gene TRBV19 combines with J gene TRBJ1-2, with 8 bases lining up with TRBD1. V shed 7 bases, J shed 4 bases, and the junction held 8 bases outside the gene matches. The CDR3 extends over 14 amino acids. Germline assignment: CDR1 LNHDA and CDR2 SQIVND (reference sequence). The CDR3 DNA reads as TGTGCCAGTACTCCCATCAGGGGGCTCTATGGCTACACCTTC. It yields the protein CASTPIRGLYGYTF. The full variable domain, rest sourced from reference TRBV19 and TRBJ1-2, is DGGITQSPKYLFRKEGQNVTLSCEQNLNHDAMYWYRQDPGQGLRLIYYSQIVNDFQKGDIAEGYSVSREKKESFPLTVTSAQKNPTAFYLCASTPIRGLYGYTFGSGTRLTVV.

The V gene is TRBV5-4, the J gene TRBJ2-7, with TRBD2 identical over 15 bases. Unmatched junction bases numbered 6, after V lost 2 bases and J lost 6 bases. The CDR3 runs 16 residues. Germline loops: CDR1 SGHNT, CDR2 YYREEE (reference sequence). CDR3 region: CASSFGLAGGRGEQYF. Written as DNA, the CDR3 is TGTGCCAGCAGCTTCGGACTAGCGGGGGGGCGGGGCGAGCAGTACTTC.

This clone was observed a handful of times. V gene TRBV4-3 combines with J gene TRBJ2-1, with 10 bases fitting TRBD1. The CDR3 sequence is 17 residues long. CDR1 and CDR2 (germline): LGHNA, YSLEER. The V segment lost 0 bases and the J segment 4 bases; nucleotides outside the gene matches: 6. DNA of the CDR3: TGCGCCAGCAGCCAAGATTTGGGGACAGGGGTATACAATGAGCAGTTCTTC. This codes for CASSQDLGTGVYNEQFF.

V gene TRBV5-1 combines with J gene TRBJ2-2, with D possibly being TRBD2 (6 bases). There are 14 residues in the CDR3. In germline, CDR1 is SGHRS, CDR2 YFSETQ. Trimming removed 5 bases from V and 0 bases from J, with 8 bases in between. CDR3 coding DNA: TGCGCCAGCAGACGGGGGACGAACACCGGGGAGCTGTTTTTT. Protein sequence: CASRRGTNTGELFF.

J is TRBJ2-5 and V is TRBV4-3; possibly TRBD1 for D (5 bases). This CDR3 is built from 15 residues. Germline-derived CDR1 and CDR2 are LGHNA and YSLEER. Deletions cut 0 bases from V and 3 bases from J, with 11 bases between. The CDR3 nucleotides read TGCGCCAGCAGCCAAGACGGCGGCAGGGAAGAGACCCAGTACTTC. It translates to CASSQDGGREETQYF.

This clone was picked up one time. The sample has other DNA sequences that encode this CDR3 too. CDR3 protein: CASSLDRSGNTIYF. The CDR3 nucleotides are TGTGCCAGCAGCTTAGACAGATCTGGAAACACCATATATTTT. The chain combines TRBV7-9 with TRBJ1-3, with D hard to call. V was cut by 1 base and J by 1 base, with 5 bases left in between. Germline V CDR1 and CDR2: SEHNR, FQNEAQ (reference sequence). The CDR3 is 14 amino acids.

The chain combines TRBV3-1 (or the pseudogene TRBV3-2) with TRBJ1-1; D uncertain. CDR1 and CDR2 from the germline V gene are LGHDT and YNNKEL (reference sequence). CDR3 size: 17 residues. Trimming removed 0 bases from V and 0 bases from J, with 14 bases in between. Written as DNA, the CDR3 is TGTGCCAGCAGCCAAGATCGGTCTTTGAGAATGAACACTGAAGCTTTCTTT. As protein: CASSQDRSLRMNTEAFF.

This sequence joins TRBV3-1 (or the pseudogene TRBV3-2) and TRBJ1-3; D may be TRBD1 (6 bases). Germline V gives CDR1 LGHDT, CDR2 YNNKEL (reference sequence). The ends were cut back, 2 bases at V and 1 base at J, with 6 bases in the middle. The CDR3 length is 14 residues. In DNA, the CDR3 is TGTGCCAGCAGCCAACAGGGGTCTGGAAACACCATATATTTT. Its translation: CASSQQGSGNTIYF.

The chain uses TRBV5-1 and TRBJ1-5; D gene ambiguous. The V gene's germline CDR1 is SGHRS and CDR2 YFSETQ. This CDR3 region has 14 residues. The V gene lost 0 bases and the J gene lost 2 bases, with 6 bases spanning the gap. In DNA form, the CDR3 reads TGCGCCAGCAGCTTGGAAGCGGGCAATCAGCCCCAGCATTTT. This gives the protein CASSLEAGNQPQHF.

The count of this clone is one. The CDR3 nucleotides are TGTGCCAGCAGCTTAGTGTCGGAGAGGTATTCACCCCTCCACTTT. Protein product: CASSLVSERYSPLHF. This sequence joins TRBV7-2 and TRBJ1-6; D gene uncertain. Trimming shortened V by 1 base and J by 8 bases, and 12 bases separated the two germline ends. The CDR3 consists of 15 residues. Germline loops: CDR1 SGHTA, CDR2 FQGNSA. The variable domain in full, completed from reference TRBV7-2 and TRBJ1-6, reads GAGVSQSPSNKVTEKGKDVELRCDPISGHTALYWYRQSLGQGLEFLIYFQGNSAPDKSGLPSDRFSAERTGGSVSTLTIQRTQQEDSAVYLCASSLVSERYSPLHFGNGTRLTVT.

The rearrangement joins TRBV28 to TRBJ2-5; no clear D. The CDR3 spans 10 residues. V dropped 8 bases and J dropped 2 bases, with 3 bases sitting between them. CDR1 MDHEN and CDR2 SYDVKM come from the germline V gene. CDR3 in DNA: TGTGCCAGCCAACAAGAGACCCAGTACTTC. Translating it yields CASQQETQYF.

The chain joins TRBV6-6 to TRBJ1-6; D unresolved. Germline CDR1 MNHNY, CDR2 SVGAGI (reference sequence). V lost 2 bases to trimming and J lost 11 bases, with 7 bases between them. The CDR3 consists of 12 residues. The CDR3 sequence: CASSYQATPLHF. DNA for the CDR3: TGTGCCAGCAGTTACCAGGCAACACCCCTCCACTTT.

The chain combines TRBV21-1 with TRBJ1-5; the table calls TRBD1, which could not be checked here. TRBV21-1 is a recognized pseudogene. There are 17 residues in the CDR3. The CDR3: CASSKVRGTGGHQPQHF. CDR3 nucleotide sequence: TGTGCCAGCAGCAAAGTTCGCGGGACAGGGGGACATCAGCCCCAGCATTTT.

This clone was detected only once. The CDR3 DNA sequence: TGCGCCAGCAGCAGGGGAGGTCCCAACTACGAGCAGTACTTC. This encodes CASSRGGPNYEQYF. J is TRBJ2-7 and V is TRBV5-1, with a tentative D call TRBD2 (6 bases). V shed 4 bases and J shed 3 bases, with 14 bases lying between them. Germline CDR1 reads SGHRS; CDR2 reads YFSETQ. The CDR3 runs to 14 residues.

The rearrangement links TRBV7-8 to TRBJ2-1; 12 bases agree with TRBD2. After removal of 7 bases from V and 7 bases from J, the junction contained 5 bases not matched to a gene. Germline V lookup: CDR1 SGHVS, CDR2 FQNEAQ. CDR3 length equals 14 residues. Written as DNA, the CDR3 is TGTGCCAGCAACAGACTAGCGGGGGATAATGAGCAGTTCTTC. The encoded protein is CASNRLAGDNEQFF.

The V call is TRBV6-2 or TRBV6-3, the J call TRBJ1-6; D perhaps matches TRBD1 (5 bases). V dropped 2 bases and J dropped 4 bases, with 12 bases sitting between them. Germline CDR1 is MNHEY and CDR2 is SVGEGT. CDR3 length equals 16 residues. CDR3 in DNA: TGTGCCAGCAGTTACAGGGGATCCGCTTATAATTCACCCCTCCACTTT. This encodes CASSYRGSAYNSPLHF.

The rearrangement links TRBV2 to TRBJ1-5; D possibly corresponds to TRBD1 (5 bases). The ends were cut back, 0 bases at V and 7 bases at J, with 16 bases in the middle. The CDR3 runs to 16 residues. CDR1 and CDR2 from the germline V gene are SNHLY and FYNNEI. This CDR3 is CASSEAGGVGYQPQHF. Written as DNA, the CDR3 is TGTGCCAGCAGTGAAGCCGGGGGAGTGGGATACCAGCCCCAGCATTTT.

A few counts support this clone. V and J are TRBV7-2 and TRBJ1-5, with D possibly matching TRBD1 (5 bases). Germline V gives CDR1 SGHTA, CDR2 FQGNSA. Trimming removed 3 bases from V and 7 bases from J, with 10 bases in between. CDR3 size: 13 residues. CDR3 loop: CASSFLQGQPQHF. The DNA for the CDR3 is TGTGCCAGCAGCTTCCTTCAGGGCCAGCCCCAGCATTTT.

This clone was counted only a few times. The CDR3 sequence: CASSYVRTSGGSPLHF. CDR3 DNA: TGTGCCAGCAGTTACGTTCGGACCTCGGGAGGTTCACCCCTCCACTTT. The genes are TRBV6-5 and TRBJ1-6; D not certain. Trimming removed 2 bases at V and 9 bases at J, with 17 bases between. CDR3 length equals 16 residues. Per germline, CDR1 MNHEY and CDR2 SVGAGI.

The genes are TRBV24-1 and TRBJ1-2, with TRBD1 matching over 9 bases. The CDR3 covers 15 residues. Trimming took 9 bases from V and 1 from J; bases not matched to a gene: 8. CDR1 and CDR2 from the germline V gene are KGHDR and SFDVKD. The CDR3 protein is CATLTGGTFNYGYTF. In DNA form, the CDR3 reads TGTGCCACCCTGACAGGGGGTACTTTTAACTATGGCTACACCTTC.

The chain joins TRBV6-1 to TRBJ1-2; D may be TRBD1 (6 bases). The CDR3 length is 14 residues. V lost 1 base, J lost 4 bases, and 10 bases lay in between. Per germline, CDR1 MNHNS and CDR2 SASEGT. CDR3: CASSEVVGGYGYTF. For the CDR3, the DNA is TGTGCCAGCAGTGAAGTGGTAGGGGGCTATGGCTACACCTTC.

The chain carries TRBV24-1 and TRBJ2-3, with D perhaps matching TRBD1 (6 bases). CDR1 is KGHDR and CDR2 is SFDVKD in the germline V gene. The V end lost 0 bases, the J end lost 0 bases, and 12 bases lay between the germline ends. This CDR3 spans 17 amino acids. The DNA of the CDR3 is TGTGCCACCAGTGATTTGCTGGCAGGGGACAGCACAGATACGCAGTATTTT. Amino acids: CATSDLLAGDSTDTQYF.

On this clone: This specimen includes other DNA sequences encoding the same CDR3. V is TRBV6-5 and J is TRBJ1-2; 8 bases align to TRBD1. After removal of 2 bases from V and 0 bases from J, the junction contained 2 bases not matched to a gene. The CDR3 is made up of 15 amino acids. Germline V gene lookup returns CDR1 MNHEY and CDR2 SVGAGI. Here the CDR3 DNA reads TGTGCCAGCAGTTACATACAGGGGGCTAACTATGGCTACACCTTC. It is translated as CASSYIQGANYGYTF.